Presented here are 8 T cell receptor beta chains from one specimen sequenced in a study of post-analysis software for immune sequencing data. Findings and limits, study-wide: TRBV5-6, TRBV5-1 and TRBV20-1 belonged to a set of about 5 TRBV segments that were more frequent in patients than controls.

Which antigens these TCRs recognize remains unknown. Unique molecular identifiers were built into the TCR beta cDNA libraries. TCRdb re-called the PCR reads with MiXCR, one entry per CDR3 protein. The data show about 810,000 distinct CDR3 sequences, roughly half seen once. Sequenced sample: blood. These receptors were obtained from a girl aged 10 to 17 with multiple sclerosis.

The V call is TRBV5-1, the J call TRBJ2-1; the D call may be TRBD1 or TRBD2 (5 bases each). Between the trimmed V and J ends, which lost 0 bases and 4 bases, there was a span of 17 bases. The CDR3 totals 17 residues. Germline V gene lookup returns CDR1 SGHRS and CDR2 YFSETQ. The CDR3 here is CASSLGRSGQGYNEQFF. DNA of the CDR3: TGCGCCAGCAGCTTGGGGCGATCGGGGCAGGGTTACAATGAGCAGTTCTTC.

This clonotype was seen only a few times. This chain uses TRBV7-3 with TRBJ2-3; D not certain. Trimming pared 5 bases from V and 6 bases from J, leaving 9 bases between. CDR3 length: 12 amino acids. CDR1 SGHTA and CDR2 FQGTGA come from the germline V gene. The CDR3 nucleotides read TGTGCCAGCAGCGGAAGGATGGATACGCAGTATTTT. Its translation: CASSGRMDTQYF.

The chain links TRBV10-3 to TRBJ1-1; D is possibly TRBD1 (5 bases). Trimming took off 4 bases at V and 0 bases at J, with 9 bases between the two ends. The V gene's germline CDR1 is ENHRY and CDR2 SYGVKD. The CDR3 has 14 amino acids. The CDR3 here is CAISGGRLNTEAFF. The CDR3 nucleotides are TGTGCCATCAGTGGGGGCAGGCTGAACACTGAAGCTTTCTTT.

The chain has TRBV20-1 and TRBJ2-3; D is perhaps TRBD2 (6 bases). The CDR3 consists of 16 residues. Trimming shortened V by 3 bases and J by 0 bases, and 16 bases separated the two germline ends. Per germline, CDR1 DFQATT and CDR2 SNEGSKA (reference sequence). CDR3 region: CSASPAAGTSTDTQYF. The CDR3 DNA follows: TGCAGTGCTAGCCCCGCGGCAGGGACTAGCACAGATACGCAGTATTTT.

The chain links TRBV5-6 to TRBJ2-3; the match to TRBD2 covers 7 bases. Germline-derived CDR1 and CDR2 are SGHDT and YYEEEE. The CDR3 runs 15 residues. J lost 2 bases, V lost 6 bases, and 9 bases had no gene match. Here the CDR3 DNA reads TGTGCCAGCACCGACCCGGGGGGAAACACAGATACGCAGTATTTT. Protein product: CASTDPGGNTDTQYF.

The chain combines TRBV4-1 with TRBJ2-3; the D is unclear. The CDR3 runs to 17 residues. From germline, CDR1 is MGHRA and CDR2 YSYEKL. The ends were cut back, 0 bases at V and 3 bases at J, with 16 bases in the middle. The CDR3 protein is CASSQDLVGYLTDTQYF. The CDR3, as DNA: TGCGCCAGCAGCCAAGATCTTGTAGGGTATCTTACAGATACGCAGTATTTT.

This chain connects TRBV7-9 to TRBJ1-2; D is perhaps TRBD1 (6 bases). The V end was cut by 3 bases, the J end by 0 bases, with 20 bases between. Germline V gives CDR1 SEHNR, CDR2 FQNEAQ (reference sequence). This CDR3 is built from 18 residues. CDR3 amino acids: CASSLDRGGVVANYGYTF. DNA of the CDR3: TGTGCCAGCAGCTTGGATCGCGGGGGCGTAGTGGCTAACTATGGCTACACCTTC.

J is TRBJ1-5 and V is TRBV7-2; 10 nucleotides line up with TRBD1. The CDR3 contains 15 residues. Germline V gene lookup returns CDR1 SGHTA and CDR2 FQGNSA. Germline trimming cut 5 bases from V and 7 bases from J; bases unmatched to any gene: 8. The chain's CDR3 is CASSPPGQGYQPQHF. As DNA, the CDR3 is TGTGCCAGCAGCCCCCCGGGACAGGGGTACCAGCCCCAGCATTTT.